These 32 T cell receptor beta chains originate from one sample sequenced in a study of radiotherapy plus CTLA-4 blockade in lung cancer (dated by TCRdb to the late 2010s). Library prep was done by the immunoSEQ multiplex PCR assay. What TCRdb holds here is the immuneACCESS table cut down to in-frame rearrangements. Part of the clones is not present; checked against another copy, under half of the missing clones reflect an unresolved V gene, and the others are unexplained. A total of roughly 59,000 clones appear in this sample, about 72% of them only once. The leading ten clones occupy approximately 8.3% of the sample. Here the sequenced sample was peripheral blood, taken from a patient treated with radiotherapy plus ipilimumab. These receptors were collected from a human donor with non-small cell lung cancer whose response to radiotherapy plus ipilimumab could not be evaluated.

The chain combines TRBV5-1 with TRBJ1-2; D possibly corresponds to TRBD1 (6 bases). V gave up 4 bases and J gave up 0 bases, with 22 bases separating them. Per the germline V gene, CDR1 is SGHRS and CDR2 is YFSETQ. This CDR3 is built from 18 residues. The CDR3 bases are TGCGCCAGCAGCCCGGACAGCCTCAACCTCGTCTCTAACTATGGCTACACCTTC. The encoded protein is CASSPDSLNLVSNYGYTF.

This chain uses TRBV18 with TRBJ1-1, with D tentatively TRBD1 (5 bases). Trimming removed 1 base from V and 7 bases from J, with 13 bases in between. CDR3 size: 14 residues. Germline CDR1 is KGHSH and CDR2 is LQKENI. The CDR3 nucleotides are TGTGCCAGCTCACCACAGGGCCAAGGGGTTGAAGCTTTCTTT. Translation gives CASSPQGQGVEAFF.

Here the CDR3 reads CASSLGQGNQPQHF. The DNA of the CDR3 is TGTGCCAGCAGCTTAGGGCAGGGGAATCAGCCCCAGCATTTT. V usage is TRBV13 and J usage is TRBJ1-5, with D maybe TRBD1 (6 bases). CDR3 size: 14 residues. Trimming pared 0 bases from V and 4 bases from J, leaving 7 bases between. Germline values: CDR1 PRHDT, CDR2 FYEKMQ (reference sequence).

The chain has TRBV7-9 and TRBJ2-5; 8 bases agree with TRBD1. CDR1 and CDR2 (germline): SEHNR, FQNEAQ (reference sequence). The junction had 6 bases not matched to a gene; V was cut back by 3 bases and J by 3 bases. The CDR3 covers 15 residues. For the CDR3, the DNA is TGTGCCAGCAGCTTGGACAGGGTGGGGGAAGAGACCCAGTACTTC. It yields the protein CASSLDRVGEETQYF.

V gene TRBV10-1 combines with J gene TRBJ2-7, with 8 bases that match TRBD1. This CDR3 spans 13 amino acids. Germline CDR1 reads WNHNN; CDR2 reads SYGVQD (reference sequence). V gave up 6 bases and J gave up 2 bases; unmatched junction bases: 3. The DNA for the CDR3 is TGCGCCAGCAGCGGCAGGGGGCCCTACGAGCAGTACTTC. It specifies CASSGRGPYEQYF.

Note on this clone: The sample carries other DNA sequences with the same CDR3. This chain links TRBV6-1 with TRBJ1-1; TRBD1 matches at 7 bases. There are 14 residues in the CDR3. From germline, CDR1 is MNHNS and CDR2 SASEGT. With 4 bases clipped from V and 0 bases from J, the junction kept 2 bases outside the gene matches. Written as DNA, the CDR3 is TGTGCCAGCAGTGGACAGGGTATGAACACTGAAGCTTTCTTT. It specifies CASSGQGMNTEAFF.

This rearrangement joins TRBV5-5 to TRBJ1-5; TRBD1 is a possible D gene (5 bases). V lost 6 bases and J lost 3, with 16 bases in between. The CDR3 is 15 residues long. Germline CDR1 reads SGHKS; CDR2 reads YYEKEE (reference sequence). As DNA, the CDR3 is TGTGCCAGCACCCGTATCGGGGGACTCAATCAGCCCCAGCATTTT. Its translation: CASTRIGGLNQPQHF.

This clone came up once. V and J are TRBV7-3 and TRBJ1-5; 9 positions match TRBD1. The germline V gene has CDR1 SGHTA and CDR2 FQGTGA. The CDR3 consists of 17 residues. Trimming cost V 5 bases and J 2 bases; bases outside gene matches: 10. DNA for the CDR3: TGTGCCAGCAGCCCCGGGACAGGGTTTAGGGGCAATCAGCCCCAGCATTTT. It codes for CASSPGTGFRGNQPQHF.

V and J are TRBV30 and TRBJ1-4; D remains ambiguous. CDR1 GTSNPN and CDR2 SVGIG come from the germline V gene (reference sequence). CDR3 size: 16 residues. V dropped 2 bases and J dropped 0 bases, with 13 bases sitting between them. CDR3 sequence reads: CAWSRQEPATNEKLFF. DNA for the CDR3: TGTGCCTGGAGTCGGCAGGAACCTGCAACTAATGAAAAACTGTTTTTT.

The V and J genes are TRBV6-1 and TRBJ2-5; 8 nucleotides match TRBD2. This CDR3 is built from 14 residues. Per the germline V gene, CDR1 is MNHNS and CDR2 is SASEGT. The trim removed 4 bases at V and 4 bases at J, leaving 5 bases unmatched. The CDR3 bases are TGTGCCAGCAGTGGAAGCGGGAGCCGAGAGACCCAGTACTTC. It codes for CASSGSGSRETQYF.

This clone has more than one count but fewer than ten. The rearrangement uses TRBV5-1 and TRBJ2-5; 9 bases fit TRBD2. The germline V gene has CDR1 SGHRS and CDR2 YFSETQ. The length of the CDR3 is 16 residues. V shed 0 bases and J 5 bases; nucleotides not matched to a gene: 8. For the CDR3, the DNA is TGCGCCAGCAGCTTGGAAGGGCGGGGGGGCCTTGAGACCCAGTACTTC. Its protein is CASSLEGRGGLETQYF.

The CDR3 region is CASSMTSRETQYF. The CDR3, as DNA: TGTGCCAGTAGTATGACTAGTCGGGAGACCCAGTACTTC. V usage is TRBV19 and J usage is TRBJ2-5; TRBD2 might be the D (6 bases). Trimming shortened V by 3 bases and J by 5 bases, and 10 bases separated the two germline ends. Per germline, CDR1 LNHDA and CDR2 SQIVND (reference sequence). The CDR3 runs 13 residues.

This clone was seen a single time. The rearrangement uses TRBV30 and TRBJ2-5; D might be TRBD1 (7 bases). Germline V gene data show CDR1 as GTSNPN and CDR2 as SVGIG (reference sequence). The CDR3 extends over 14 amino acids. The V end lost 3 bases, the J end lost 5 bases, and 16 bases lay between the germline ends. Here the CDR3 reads CAWRPQGGRETQYF. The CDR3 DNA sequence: TGTGCCTGGAGACCCCAGGGGGGTAGGGAGACCCAGTACTTC.

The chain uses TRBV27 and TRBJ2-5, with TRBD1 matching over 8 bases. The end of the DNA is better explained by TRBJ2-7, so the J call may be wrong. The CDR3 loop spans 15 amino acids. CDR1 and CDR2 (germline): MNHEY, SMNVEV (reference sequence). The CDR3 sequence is CASSPWTGRTYEQYF. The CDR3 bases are TGTGCCAGCAGTCCGTGGACAGGGAGGACCTACGAGCAGTACTTC.

The CDR3 nucleotides are TGTGCCAGCAATAAGCGGTCCTACGAGCAGTACTTC. Its translation is CASNKRSYEQYF. The rearrangement uses TRBV2 and TRBJ2-7; D is perhaps TRBD2 (5 bases). Germline values: CDR1 SNHLY, CDR2 FYNNEI. V was cut by 7 bases and J by 1 base, with 8 bases left in between. This CDR3 contains 12 residues.

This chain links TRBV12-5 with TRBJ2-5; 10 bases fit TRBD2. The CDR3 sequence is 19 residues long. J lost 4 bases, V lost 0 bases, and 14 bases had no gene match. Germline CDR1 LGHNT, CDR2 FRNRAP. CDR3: CASGLVSWLAGDGGETQYF. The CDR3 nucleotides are TGTGCTAGTGGTTTGGTATCGTGGCTAGCGGGAGACGGTGGAGAGACCCAGTACTTC.

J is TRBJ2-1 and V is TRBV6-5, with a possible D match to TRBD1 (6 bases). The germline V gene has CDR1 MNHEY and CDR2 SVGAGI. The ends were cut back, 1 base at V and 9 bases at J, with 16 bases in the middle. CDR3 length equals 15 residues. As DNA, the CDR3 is TGTGCCAGCAGTTACTACCGGGACACTCCTCGTGAGCAGTTCTTC. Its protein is CASSYYRDTPREQFF.

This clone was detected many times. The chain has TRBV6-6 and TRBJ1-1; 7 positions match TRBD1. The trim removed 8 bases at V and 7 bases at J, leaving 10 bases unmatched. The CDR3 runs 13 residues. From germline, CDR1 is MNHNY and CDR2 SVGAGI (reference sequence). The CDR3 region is CASRRKGANEAFF. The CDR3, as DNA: TGTGCCAGCCGTCGGAAGGGGGCCAATGAAGCTTTCTTT.

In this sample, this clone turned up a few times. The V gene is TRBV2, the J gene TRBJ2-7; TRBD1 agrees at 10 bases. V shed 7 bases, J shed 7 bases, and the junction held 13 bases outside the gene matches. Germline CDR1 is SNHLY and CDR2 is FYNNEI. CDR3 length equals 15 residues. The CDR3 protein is CASTTSGTGVGEQYF. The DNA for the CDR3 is TGTGCCAGCACCACATCCGGGACAGGGGTTGGGGAGCAGTACTTC.

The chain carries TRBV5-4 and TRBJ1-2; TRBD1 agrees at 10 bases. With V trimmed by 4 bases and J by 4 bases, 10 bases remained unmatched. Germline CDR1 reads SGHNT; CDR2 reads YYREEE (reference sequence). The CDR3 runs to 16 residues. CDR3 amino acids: CASSPTGTGDAYGYTF. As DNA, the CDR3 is TGTGCCAGCAGCCCCACCGGGACAGGGGACGCCTATGGCTACACCTTC.

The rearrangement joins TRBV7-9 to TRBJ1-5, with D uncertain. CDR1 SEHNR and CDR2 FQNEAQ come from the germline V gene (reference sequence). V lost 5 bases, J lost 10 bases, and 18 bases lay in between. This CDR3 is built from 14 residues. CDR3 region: CASSPNQLTYPQHF. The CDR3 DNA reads TGTGCCAGCAGCCCTAACCAACTTACGTACCCCCAGCATTTT.

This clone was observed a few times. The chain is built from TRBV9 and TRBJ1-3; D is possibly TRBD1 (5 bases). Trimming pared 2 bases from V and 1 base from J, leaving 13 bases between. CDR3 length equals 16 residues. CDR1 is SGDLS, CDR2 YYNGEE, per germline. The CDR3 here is CASSVDSNPSGNTIYF. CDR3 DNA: TGTGCCAGCAGCGTCGACAGCAACCCTTCTGGAAACACCATATATTTT.

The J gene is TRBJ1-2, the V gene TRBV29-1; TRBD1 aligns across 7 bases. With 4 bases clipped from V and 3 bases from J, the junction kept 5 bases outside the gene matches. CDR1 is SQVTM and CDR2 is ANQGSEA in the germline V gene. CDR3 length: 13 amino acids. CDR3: CSVVRDRDYGYTF. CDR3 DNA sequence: TGCAGCGTTGTCCGGGACAGAGACTATGGCTACACCTTC.

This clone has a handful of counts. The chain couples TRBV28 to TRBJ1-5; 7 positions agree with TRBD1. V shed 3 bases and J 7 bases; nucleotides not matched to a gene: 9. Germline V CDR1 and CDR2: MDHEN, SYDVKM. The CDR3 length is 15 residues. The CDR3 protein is CASSLERGRSQPQHF. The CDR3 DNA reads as TGTGCCAGCAGTTTGGAAAGGGGGCGCTCCCAGCCCCAGCATTTT.

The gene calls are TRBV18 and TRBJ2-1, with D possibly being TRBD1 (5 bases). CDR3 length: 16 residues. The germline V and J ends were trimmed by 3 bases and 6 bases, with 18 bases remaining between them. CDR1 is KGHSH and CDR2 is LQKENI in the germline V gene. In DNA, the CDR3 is TGTGCCAGCTCACCGTACGGACCCACAAGGGGCAATGAGCAGTTCTTC. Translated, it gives CASSPYGPTRGNEQFF.

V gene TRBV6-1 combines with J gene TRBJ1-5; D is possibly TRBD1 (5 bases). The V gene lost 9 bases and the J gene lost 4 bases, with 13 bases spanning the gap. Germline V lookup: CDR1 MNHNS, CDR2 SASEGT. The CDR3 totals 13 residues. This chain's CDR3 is CASFNRGNQPQHF. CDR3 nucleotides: TGTGCCAGTTTCAATAGGGGTAATCAGCCCCAGCATTTT.

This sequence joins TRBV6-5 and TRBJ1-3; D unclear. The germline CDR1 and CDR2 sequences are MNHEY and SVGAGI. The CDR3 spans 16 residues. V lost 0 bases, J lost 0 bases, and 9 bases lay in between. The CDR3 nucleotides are TGTGCCAGCAGTTACTCACCTCCTAACTCTGGAAACACCATATATTTT. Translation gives CASSYSPPNSGNTIYF.

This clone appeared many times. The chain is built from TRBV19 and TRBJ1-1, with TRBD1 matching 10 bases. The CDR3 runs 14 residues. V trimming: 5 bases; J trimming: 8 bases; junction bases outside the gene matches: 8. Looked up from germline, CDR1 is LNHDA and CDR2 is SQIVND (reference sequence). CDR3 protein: CASSSDRGRLEAFF. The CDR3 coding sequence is TGTGCCAGTAGTTCCGACAGGGGGCGCCTCGAAGCTTTCTTT.

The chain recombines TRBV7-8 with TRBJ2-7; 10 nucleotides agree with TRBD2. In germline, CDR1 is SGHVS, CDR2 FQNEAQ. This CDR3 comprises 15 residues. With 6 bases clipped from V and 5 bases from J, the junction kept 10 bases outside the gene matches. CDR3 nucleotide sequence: TGTGCCAGCAGAATCAGCGGGAGGGCCGGCGACGAGCAGTACTTC. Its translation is CASRISGRAGDEQYF.

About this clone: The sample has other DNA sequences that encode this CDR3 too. The CDR3 region is CASSSTQGTGNEQFF. CDR3 DNA: TGTGCCAGCAGTTCTACCCAGGGGACGGGCAATGAGCAGTTCTTC. The rearrangement uses TRBV2 and TRBJ2-1, with D possibly being TRBD1 (6 bases). V lost 5 bases and J 6 bases, leaving 17 bases between the germline ends. The CDR3 is 15 amino acids. Germline V gene sequence: CDR1 SNHLY, CDR2 FYNNEI.

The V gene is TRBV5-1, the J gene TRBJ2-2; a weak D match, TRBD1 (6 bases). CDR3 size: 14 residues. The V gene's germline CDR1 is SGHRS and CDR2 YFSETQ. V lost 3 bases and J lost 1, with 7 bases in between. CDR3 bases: TGCGCCAGCAGCTGGGGACAGAACACCGGGGAGCTGTTTTTT. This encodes CASSWGQNTGELFF.

CDR3 loop: CASSESLAVNEQYF. The CDR3 DNA reads TGTGCCAGCAGTGAATCTCTGGCGGTTAACGAGCAGTACTTC. The chain is built from TRBV25-1 and TRBJ2-7, with unresolved D. This CDR3 region has 14 residues. With 1 base removed from V and 5 bases from J, the gap between germline ends came to 12 bases. CDR1 MGHDK and CDR2 SYGVNS come from the germline V gene.